The sequence of this TCR beta chain was determined in a study of shared clonotypes between healthy human individuals. Turning to the study itself: Three plates were used per donor for CD4 naive, three for CD4 memory, two for CD8 naive and one for CD8 memory.

Researchers ran the assay at a deep level. Profiled with immunoSEQ multiplex PCR; TCRdb holds only in-frame clones, not every one. The data show nearly 1 million clones, with 60% to 85% seen just once and around 1.4% held by the top ten. Trimming pared 4 bases from V and 2 bases from J, leaving 18 bases between. The CDR3 is made up of 17 amino acids. Looked up from germline, CDR1 is MGHRA and CDR2 is YSYEKL. Of note for this clone: Its antigen remains unidentified.

General observations from the study: In having few donors, the study represented limited genetic and exposure-history diversity.

Sequencing used memory CD4+ T cells sorted from blood. This sample's subset: CD45RA-negative fraction. This chain uses TRBV4-1 with TRBJ2-1, with D possibly being TRBD2 (6 bases). This clonotype was sampled from a man between 18 and 29 years old in good health. The CDR3 nucleotides read TGCGCCAGCAGCCTTCCCCGACTAGTCCGAACCTACAATGAGCAGTTCTTC. It yields the protein CASSLPRLVRTYNEQFF.